One sample yielded the 16 T cell receptor beta chains listed below, sequenced in a study of blood T cell repertoires in COVID-19. Generated by immunoSEQ multiplex PCR, the TCRdb table keeps only in-frame clones and is missing some. The data show roughly 79,000 clones, 85% to 90% seen once. The sequenced sample was peripheral blood. Receptor source: a man aged 50 to 60 with active COVID-19.

Concerning this clone itself: A read error may account for a junction end that differs from germline. The chain recombines TRBV4-1 with TRBJ1-3, with 8 bases aligning to TRBD1. CDR1 and CDR2 (germline): MGHRA, YSYEKL. This CDR3 is built from 17 residues. This CDR3 reads CASNQGRGRGRGNTIYF. CDR3 coding DNA: TGCGCCAGCAACCAAGGGAGGGGCAGGGGGCGAGGAAACACCATATATTTT.

CDR3: CASTESGITDTQYF. Here the CDR3 DNA reads TGTGCCAGCACCGAATCCGGTATCACAGATACGCAGTATTTT. This chain joins TRBV2 and TRBJ2-3, with unresolved D. This CDR3 contains 14 residues. The V end was cut by 7 bases, the J end by 2 bases, with 13 bases between. The germline V gene has CDR1 SNHLY and CDR2 FYNNEI.

J is TRBJ2-1 and V is TRBV3-1 (or the pseudogene TRBV3-2), with a weak D call TRBD2 (6 bases). The CDR3 length is 14 residues. The V end was cut by 1 base, the J end by 9 bases, with 13 bases between. In germline, CDR1 is LGHDT, CDR2 YNNKEL (reference sequence). The CDR3 DNA sequence: TGTGCCAGCAGCCAAGTTGGAGGGAGTGGTGAGCAGTTCTTC. Translated, it gives CASSQVGGSGEQFF.

The rearrangement joins TRBV25-1 to TRBJ2-7; a weak D match, TRBD1 (8 bases). Trimming shortened V by 2 bases and J by 1 base, and 15 bases separated the two germline ends. Germline CDR1 MGHDK, CDR2 SYGVNS. The CDR3 contains 16 residues. CDR3 DNA: TGTGCCAGCAGTGAAGGGGGGGGACAGGAATCCTACGAGCAGTACTTC. This codes for CASSEGGGQESYEQYF.

J is TRBJ1-1 and V is TRBV10-3; 8 nucleotides line up with TRBD1. The CDR3 covers 15 residues. Trimming at V came to 6 bases and at J to 1 base, leaving 7 bases not matched to a gene. Per the germline V gene, CDR1 is ENHRY and CDR2 is SYGVKD. This CDR3 reads CAIRGPGGTNTEAFF. The CDR3, as DNA: TGTGCCATCAGGGGCCCAGGGGGCACGAACACTGAAGCTTTCTTT.

This clone was seen just once. V usage is TRBV5-5 and J usage is TRBJ2-3, with 7 bases aligning to TRBD1. The length of the CDR3 is 12 residues. Per germline, CDR1 SGHKS and CDR2 YYEKEE (reference sequence). V was clipped by 3 bases and J by 11 bases; unmatched bases: 6. CDR3 amino acids: CASSSRGPLQYF. In DNA form, the CDR3 reads TGTGCCAGCAGCTCAAGGGGGCCCTTGCAGTATTTT.

The V call is TRBV7-9, the J call TRBJ2-3, with TRBD2 matching 13 bases. The CDR3 runs 15 residues. CDR1 is SEHNR, CDR2 FQNEAQ, per germline (reference sequence). The V and J ends lost 4 bases and 4 bases, in that order; junction bases with no gene match: 2. The CDR3 DNA reads TGTGCCAGCAGCTCCGGACTAGCGGGGGCAGATACGCAGTATTTT. Its translation: CASSSGLAGADTQYF.

This clone was detected only a few times. This CDR3 reads CASSLESYGYTF. The CDR3, as DNA: TGTGCCAGCAGCCTCGAGAGCTATGGCTACACCTTC. The J gene is TRBJ1-2, the V gene TRBV5-6; no definite D call. CDR3 length equals 12 residues. Trimming left V 4 bases short and J 4 bases short, with 8 bases between. From germline, CDR1 is SGHDT and CDR2 YYEEEE.

This chain joins TRBV6-6 and TRBJ2-5, with D perhaps TRBD2 (6 bases). Trimming removed 0 bases at V and 1 base at J, with 6 bases between. The CDR3 has 14 amino acids. CDR1 is MNHNY, CDR2 SVGAGI, per germline (reference sequence). CDR3 residues: CASSYSGGQETQYF. The CDR3 nucleotides are TGTGCCAGCAGTTACTCCGGGGGCCAAGAGACCCAGTACTTC.

The chain joins TRBV20-1 to TRBJ2-1; 10 nucleotides agree with TRBD1. Germline V lookup: CDR1 DFQATT, CDR2 SNEGSKA (reference sequence). There are 15 residues in the CDR3. V shed 3 bases, J shed 6 bases, and the junction held 8 bases outside the gene matches. CDR3 DNA: TGCAGTGCTAGTAACCGACAGGGGGCTAGCAATGAGCAGTTCTTC. Protein sequence: CSASNRQGASNEQFF.

This sequence joins TRBV11-2 and TRBJ1-5; D gene uncertain. The CDR3 has 13 amino acids. Trimming pared 5 bases from V and 5 bases from J, leaving 10 bases between. Germline V CDR1 and CDR2: SGHAT, FQNNGV. The CDR3 coding sequence is TGTGCCAGCAGCCTCTTACCGGATCAGCCCCAGCATTTT. The encoded protein is CASSLLPDQPQHF.

The chain carries TRBV10-3 and TRBJ2-1; D is undetermined. The germline V gene encodes CDR1 ENHRY and CDR2 SYGVKD. Trimming removed 2 bases from V and 11 bases from J, with 10 bases in between. The CDR3 spans 12 residues. In DNA, the CDR3 is TGTGCCATCAGTGAGGAACAGTCGAAGCAGTTCTTC. Protein: CAISEEQSKQFF.

This clone was picked up a small number of times. This sequence joins TRBV6-2 or TRBV6-3 and TRBJ2-7; D may be TRBD2 (6 bases). CDR3 size: 13 residues. Germline CDR1 is MNHEY and CDR2 is SVGEGT. Trimming took off 5 bases at V and 2 bases at J, with 10 bases between the two ends. The CDR3 bases are TGTGCCAGCAGTCGGGACTCAACCTACGAGCAGTACTTC. This gives the protein CASSRDSTYEQYF.

The rearrangement joins TRBV5-8 to TRBJ2-2; D gene ambiguous. V was shortened by 4 bases and J by 4 bases, with 23 bases between the two germline ends. Germline CDR1 and CDR2: SGHTS and YDEGEE. The CDR3 totals 18 residues. In DNA, the CDR3 is TGTGCCAGCAGCCTCTCATCGCTGGGCAGGCCGTCCACCGGGGAGCTGTTTTTT. Translating gives CASSLSSLGRPSTGELFF.

The chain is built from TRBV7-3 and TRBJ2-7, with a weak D call TRBD1 (6 bases). Germline V CDR1 and CDR2: SGHTA, FQGTGA. V was cut by 4 bases and J by 6 bases, with 16 bases left in between. The CDR3 consists of 14 residues. CDR3 sequence: CASSSGTHLGEQYF. DNA for the CDR3: TGTGCCAGCAGCTCCGGGACACACCTCGGCGAGCAGTACTTC.

This chain connects TRBV29-1 to TRBJ2-3; D perhaps matches TRBD1 (6 bases). This CDR3 contains 13 residues. The ends were cut back, 6 bases at V and 0 bases at J, with 10 bases in the middle. Germline loops: CDR1 SQVTM, CDR2 ANQGSEA. The CDR3 DNA reads TGCAGCGTCACCGGGACAAGCACAGATACGCAGTATTTT. The encoded protein is CSVTGTSTDTQYF.